This T cell receptor (beta chain) was captured in a study of CXCR3-negative and CXCR3-positive naive CD8 T cells. As for the study in general: Total TRB output reached 130 million or so reads, about 1.5 +/- 0.3 million per library. Findings and caveats of the study: Between one naive subset and the other, surface CD5 was comparable, and TCR strength was inferred from TRB CDR3 properties. CXCR3-positive naive cells carried more hydrophobic TRB CDR3s than CXCR3-negative ones.

Turning to this clonotype: Its target is unknown.

All CD8+ T cell subsets were sorted in triplicate at 250,000 to 300,000 cells each. Naive CD8+ T cells showed CD45RO-CCR7+CD27+CD95-. Preparation of TRB cDNA libraries relied on 5' RACE carrying UMI labels. TCRdb re-analyzed the 5' RACE reads; it lists each CDR3 protein once, without DNA. The sample has 100,000 to 150,000 distinct CDR3 sequences, and its top ten clones hold 0.4% to 0.5%. The CDR3 covers 15 residues. CDR1 is SGHRS and CDR2 is YFSETQ in the germline V gene. The TCR originated in a human donor in good health. Some clones in this sample may be carry-over from other donors' samples. Sample: naive CXCR3+ CD8+ T cells from blood. Noted subset: CD45RO-CCR7+CD27+CD95- naive CD8+ T cells expressing CXCR3 (TNR3+). The rearrangement joins TRBV5-1 to TRBJ2-7; TCRdb's assignment of TRBD1 cannot be checked, as there is no DNA. The CDR3 here is CASSFGIESSYEQYF. The complete variable domain, with remaining parts taken from reference TRBV5-1 and TRBJ2-7, reads KAGVTQTPRYLIKTRGQQVTLSCSPISGHRSVSWYQQTPGQGLQFLFEYFSETQRNKGNFPGRFSGRQFSNSRSEMNVSTLELGDSALYLCASSFGIESSYEQYFGPGTRLTVT.